This is a list of T cell receptor beta chains from one sample in a study of blood T cell repertoires in COVID-19. Using immunoSEQ multiplex PCR, the repertoire was profiled, and TCRdb retains in-frame clones only, with some absent. Among about 210,000 clones listed, 81% were seen once. Sequenced: PBMCs or T cells enriched from blood (not recorded which). The receptor source for this set is a woman in her fifties or sixties with acute COVID-19. Each CDR3 is given with its conserved first and last residue. A D gene is named only where the DNA matches it firmly. Rows may omit the clone size; those that give it use once, few, many or a size class.

TRBJ2-2	TRBV28	-	TRBD1	TGTGCCAGCAGCCTCCTACCCACAGGGGCCGGGGAGCTGTTTTTT	CASSLLPTGAGELFF
TRBJ2-7	TRBV5-4	many	TRBD1	TGTGCCAGCAGCTTTGATTCGGGGACAGGCTCCTACGAGCAGTACTTC	CASSFDSGTGSYEQYF
TRBJ1-2	TRBV7-8	-	TRBD1	TGTGCCAGCAGCCAGACAGGGAGAGGCTATGGCTACACCTTC	CASSQTGRGYGYTF
TRBJ2-5	TRBV9	-	-	TGTGCCAGCAGCTATGATAGTTCTCAACAGACCCAGTACTTC	CASSYDSSQQTQYF
TRBJ1-1	TRBV28	-	-	TGTGCCAGCAGTTCGGGAACTGAAGCTTTCTTT	CASSSGTEAFF
TRBJ2-4	TRBV29-1	-	TRBD1	TGCAGCGTTGAAGATAGACAGGGTATACGACTAGCCAAAAACATTCAGTACTTC	CSVEDRQGIRLAKNIQYF
TRBJ2-2	TRBV29-1	-	TRBD2	TGCAGAAGACAGCCCCGGACTAGTGCGAACACCGGGGAGCTGTTTTTT	CRRQPRTSANTGELFF
TRBJ2-7	TRBV4-3	-	TRBD2	TGCGCCAGCAGCCAAGAGCTACCGCAGAGCGGGAGCTCCTACGAGCAGTACTTC	CASSQELPQSGSSYEQYF
TRBJ1-2	TRBV30	-	-	TGTGCCTGGAGTCTTCCTGGACCTTCAGGGGGCTACACCTTC	CAWSLPGPSGGYTF
TRBJ1-4	TRBV3-1/TRBV3-2	-	-	TGTGCCAGCAGCCACTACAGGGAGACTAATGAAAAACTGTTTTTT	CASSHYRETNEKLFF
TRBJ1-1	TRBV14	-	-	TGTGCCAGCAGCCAACCAGGGATGAACACTGAAGCTTTCTTT	CASSQPGMNTEAFF
TRBJ2-7	TRBV3-1/TRBV3-2	-	TRBD1	TGTGCCAGCAGCCAAGTAGTTCGGGACAGGGAAAACGAGCAGTACTTC	CASSQVVRDRENEQYF
TRBJ1-6	TRBV12-3/TRBV12-4	once	TRBD1	TGTGCCAGCATGGGGACAGGGAATTCACCCCTCCACTTT	CASMGTGNSPLHF
TRBJ2-1	TRBV21-1	once	-	TGTGCCAGCAGCAAACCGGGGGAGCGGCCCCTTAAGCCCTACAATGAGCAGTTCTTC	CASSKPGERPLKPYNEQFF
TRBJ2-2	TRBV12-3/TRBV12-4	-	-	TGTGCCAGCAGTACAGAGTCCCACGGGGAGCTGTTTTTT	CASSTESHGELFF
TRBJ1-1	TRBV28	-	-	TGTGCCAGCAGTTGGACTACCGGCACTGAAGCTTTCTTT	CASSWTTGTEAFF
TRBJ1-6	TRBV14	-	-	TGTGCCAGCAGCCCCGGAATCGGGGGGCTTTCACCCCTCCACTTT	CASSPGIGGLSPLHF
TRBJ2-7	TRBV7-8	-	-	TGTGCCAGCAGCTTAGCGTCCGGGACAACCACCTACGAGCAGTACTTC	CASSLASGTTTYEQYF
TRBJ2-7	TRBV30	-	-	TGTGCCTGGAGTGTAGGAGTCGCCGAGCAGTACTTC	CAWSVGVAEQYF
TRBJ2-3	TRBV28	-	TRBD2	TGTGCCAGCAGTCCAGGACTAGCGGGAGGGCAGGATACGCAGTATTTT	CASSPGLAGGQDTQYF
TRBJ1-2	TRBV12-3/TRBV12-4	-	-	TGTGCCAGCAGACAAAGAGGTGGCTACACCTTC	CASRQRGGYTF
TRBJ2-3	TRBV9	-	-	TGTGCCAGCAGCGGCAGGTGGGGCAACACAGATACGCAGTATTTT	CASSGRWGNTDTQYF
TRBJ2-7	TRBV10-3	-	-	TGTGCCATCAGATCTGACGGGACTCGCGTTTGTGAGCAGTACTTC	CAIRSDGTRVCEQYF
TRBJ1-5	TRBV7-6	-	-	TGTGCCAGCAGCTTAGGACACCGGGAATTCAATCAGCCCCAGCATTTT	CASSLGHREFNQPQHF
TRBJ2-7	TRBV19	many	-	TGTGCCAGTCACGGGGATCGATACGAGCAGTACTTC	CASHGDRYEQYF
TRBJ1-2	TRBV9	-	TRBD1	TGTGCCAGCAGCCCAAGGACAGGGGGGGACTATGGCTACACCTTC	CASSPRTGGDYGYTF
TRBJ2-1	TRBV19	-	TRBD2	TGTGCCAGTAGTCGGGCCGGGACTAGCGGCAATGAGCAGTTCTTC	CASSRAGTSGNEQFF
TRBJ2-7	TRBV7-9	-	TRBD1	TGTGCCAGCAGCTTTGGTGGACAGGGCCGCTCCTACGAGCAGTACTTC	CASSFGGQGRSYEQYF
TRBJ1-1	TRBV19	-	TRBD1	TGTGCCAGTAGTCCCGACAGGGGAATTTGGGCTTTCTTT	CASSPDRGIWAFF
TRBJ2-2	TRBV7-6	-	TRBD2	TGTGCCAGCAGCTGGACTAGCGGGAGCACCGGGGAGCTGTTTTTT	CASSWTSGSTGELFF